The 16 T cell receptor beta chains below were found in one sample sequenced in a study of T-cell memory formation after mild COVID-19. TCRdb analysed the 5' RACE reads with MiXCR anew, one entry per CDR3 protein. The sample lists approximately 480,000 distinct CDR3 sequences, 15% to 20% occurring once. The sequenced material came from PBMCs or a T cell subset sorted from them (not recorded which). These receptors originate from an adult woman who had mild COVID-19 (a few samples of this study predate the infection). Cell type and time point are not known.

The chain has TRBV2 and TRBJ2-3, with TRBD1 as a possible D gene (7 bases). V was cut by 6 bases and J by 2 bases, with 24 bases left in between. There are 18 residues in the CDR3. CDR1 is SNHLY, CDR2 FYNNEI, per germline. CDR3 nucleotide sequence: TGTGCCAGCAGATCCAGGGGGGACCGCAAGTCTTACACAGATACGCAGTATTTT. Protein sequence: CASRSRGDRKSYTDTQYF.

This chain connects TRBV5-1 to TRBJ1-1; TRBD1 agrees at 9 bases. J gave up 6 bases and V 7 bases, and 10 bases lay outside the gene matches. This CDR3 spans 14 amino acids. Germline values: CDR1 SGHRS, CDR2 YFSETQ. DNA of the CDR3: TGCGCCAGCTCGGGACAGGGATTCAGGCCTGAAGCTTTCTTT. Translation gives CASSGQGFRPEAFF.

The gene calls are TRBV25-1 and TRBJ2-1; possible D gene TRBD2, 6 bases. V was clipped by 2 bases and J by 0 bases, with 8 bases between them. There are 15 residues in the CDR3. Germline values: CDR1 MGHDK, CDR2 SYGVNS. The chain's CDR3 is CASSEGEDSYNEQFF. DNA of the CDR3: TGTGCCAGCAGTGAAGGGGAGGACTCCTACAATGAGCAGTTCTTC.

The sample holds a few counts of this clonotype. This chain uses TRBV6-5 with TRBJ1-6; 7 bases are a match to TRBD1. CDR1 is MNHEY and CDR2 is SVGAGI in the germline V gene. V was clipped by 6 bases and J by 9 bases; unmatched bases: 8. The CDR3 sequence is 14 residues long. In DNA, the CDR3 is TGTGCCAGCAGCTTTGGACAGGCTGTTTCACCCCTCCACTTT. Protein: CASSFGQAVSPLHF.

The sample holds a few counts of this clonotype. The chain has TRBV15 and TRBJ2-3; TRBD2 agrees at 9 bases. Germline-derived CDR1 and CDR2 are LNHNV and YYDKDF (reference sequence). This CDR3 comprises 17 residues. V was pared by 3 bases and J by 5 bases, with 12 bases of the junction left unmatched. As DNA, the CDR3 is TGTGCCACCAGCAGGAGGGCCAGCGGGAGGATAGGAGATACGCAGTATTTT. It is translated as CATSRRASGRIGDTQYF.

The sample holds a few counts of this clonotype. This CDR3 reads CASSPLVWQGSNQPQHF. CDR3 sequence (DNA): TGTGCCAGCAGTCCCCTGGTTTGGCAGGGATCCAATCAGCCCCAGCATTTT. V usage is TRBV12-3 or TRBV12-4 and J usage is TRBJ1-5, with a weak D call TRBD1 (5 bases). The CDR3 totals 17 residues. Trimming took off 5 bases at V and 3 bases at J, with 20 bases between the two ends.

The V call is TRBV20-1, the J call TRBJ1-5, with TRBD1 identical over 8 bases. CDR3 length equals 20 residues. Germline CDR1 is DFQATT and CDR2 is SNEGSKA (reference sequence). V gave up 5 bases and J gave up 1 base; unmatched junction bases: 22. The CDR3 here is CSAGRRLQGVGGRSNQPQHF. For the CDR3, the DNA is TGCAGTGCTGGCCGCCGCTTACAGGGGGTCGGCGGAAGGAGCAATCAGCCCCAGCATTTT.

This chain links TRBV7-9 with TRBJ1-1; D might be TRBD1 (5 bases). Trimming shortened V by 4 bases and J by 0 bases, and 18 bases separated the two germline ends. This CDR3 comprises 17 residues. The germline V gene has CDR1 SEHNR and CDR2 FQNEAQ (reference sequence). The DNA for the CDR3 is TGTGCCAGCAGCTCCTATCGGGCAGGGACCTTGAACACTGAAGCTTTCTTT. Encoded protein: CASSSYRAGTLNTEAFF.

J is TRBJ1-2 and V is TRBV12-3 or TRBV12-4; unclear D gene. The CDR3 totals 12 residues. V was cut by 7 bases and J by 6 bases, with 12 bases left in between. CDR3 region: CASNRGVDGYTF. Written as DNA, the CDR3 is TGTGCCAGCAACCGCGGGGTGGATGGCTACACCTTC.

The chain links TRBV7-9 to TRBJ2-7; tentatively, D is TRBD2 (6 bases). Trimming took off 7 bases at V and 2 bases at J, with 15 bases between the two ends. Germline V gene lookup returns CDR1 SEHNR and CDR2 FQNEAQ (reference sequence). The length of the CDR3 is 14 residues. CDR3 region: CASMHRDSPYEQYF. The CDR3 region has the DNA TGTGCCAGCATGCACCGGGACTCACCCTACGAGCAGTACTTC.

This chain links TRBV4-3 with TRBJ1-3; D is undetermined. Trimming cost V 0 bases and J 9 bases, with 15 bases left between them. This CDR3 comprises 15 residues. The germline gives CDR1 LGHNA, CDR2 YSLEER. The CDR3 region has the DNA TGCGCCAGCAGCCAAGAGAACGGCGGGAGCAGCACCATATATTTT. It codes for CASSQENGGSSTIYF.

This clonotype occurred a few times. This sequence joins TRBV12-3 or TRBV12-4 and TRBJ1-5; D may be TRBD1 (5 bases). V was cut by 6 bases and J by 9 bases, with 15 bases left in between. The CDR3 loop spans 13 amino acids. The CDR3 loop reads CASSPVLGGPQHF. The CDR3 region has the DNA TGTGCCAGCAGCCCGGTCCTTGGGGGGCCCCAGCATTTT.

This clonotype was recorded many times. The V and J genes are TRBV7-6 and TRBJ2-7, with 7 bases lining up with TRBD1. This CDR3 contains 15 residues. V lost 1 base and J lost 3; bases outside the gene matches: 6. Germline lookup yields CDR1 SGHVS and CDR2 FNYEAQ. The CDR3 loop is CASSLGQGDLYEQYF. In DNA, the CDR3 is TGTGCCAGCAGCTTAGGACAGGGTGATCTCTACGAGCAGTACTTC.

In its sample, this clonotype was seen a few times. This CDR3 is CSARDRIMNTEAFF. Written as DNA, the CDR3 is TGCAGTGCTAGAGACAGAATCATGAACACTGAAGCTTTCTTT. The V gene is TRBV20-1, the J gene TRBJ1-1; D is uncertain. CDR3 length: 14 residues. V lost 0 bases and J lost 0, with 8 bases in between. The germline gives CDR1 DFQATT, CDR2 SNEGSKA (reference sequence).

The gene calls are TRBV4-3 and TRBJ2-1; D unclear. Germline V gene sequence: CDR1 LGHNA, CDR2 YSLEER. The germline V and J ends were trimmed by 0 bases and 5 bases, with 11 bases remaining between them. This CDR3 is built from 15 residues. The CDR3 DNA reads as TGCGCCAGCAGCCAAGATGGCAGTCCGAACAATGAGCAGTTCTTC. Translation gives CASSQDGSPNNEQFF.

Only a few counts were recorded for this clonotype. The V call is TRBV25-1, the J call TRBJ2-2; possibly TRBD1 for D (5 bases). Trimming took off 6 bases at V and 5 bases at J, with 10 bases between the two ends. CDR1 is MGHDK, CDR2 SYGVNS, per germline. The CDR3 sequence is 13 residues long. CDR3 sequence (DNA): TGTGCCAGCAGAGCAGGGTTTACCGGGGAGCTGTTTTTT. Translating gives CASRAGFTGELFF.